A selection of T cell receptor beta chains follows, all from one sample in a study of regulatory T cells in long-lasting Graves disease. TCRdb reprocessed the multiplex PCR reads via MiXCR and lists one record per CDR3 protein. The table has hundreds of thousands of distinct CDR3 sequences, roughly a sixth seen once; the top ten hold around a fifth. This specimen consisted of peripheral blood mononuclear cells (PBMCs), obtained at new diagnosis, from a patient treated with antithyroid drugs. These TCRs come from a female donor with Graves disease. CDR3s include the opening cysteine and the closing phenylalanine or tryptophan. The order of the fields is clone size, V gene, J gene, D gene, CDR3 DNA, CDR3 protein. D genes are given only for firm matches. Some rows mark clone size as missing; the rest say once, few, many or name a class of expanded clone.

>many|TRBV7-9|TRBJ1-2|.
TGTGCCAGCAGCCCGCTGGTGGGGACGGGGGACTATGGCTACACCTTC
CASSPLVGTGDYGYTF
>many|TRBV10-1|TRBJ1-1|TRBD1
TGCGCCAGCAGTGATTTACCAGGGGACAGGGCGAATGTGAACACTGAAGCTTTCTTT
CASSDLPGDRANVNTEAFF
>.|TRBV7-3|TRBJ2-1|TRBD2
TGTGCCAGCAGCCTGACTAGCGAGAGTGATGAGCAGTTCTTC
CASSLTSESDEQFF
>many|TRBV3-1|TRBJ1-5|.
TGTGCCAGCAGCCACGGGACGGGGGATCAGCCCCAGCATTTT
CASSHGTGDQPQHF
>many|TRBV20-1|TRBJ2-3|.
TGCAGTGCTAGAGATATCTCACCAGGAGCCACAGATACGCAGTATTTT
CSARDISPGATDTQYF
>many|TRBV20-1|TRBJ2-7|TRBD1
TGCAGTGCTAGACCGAAGGGACAGGGGTACGAGCAGTACTTC
CSARPKGQGYEQYF
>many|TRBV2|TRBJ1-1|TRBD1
TGTGCCAGCAGGGAGGGGACAGGGAACACTGAAGCTTTCTTT
CASREGTGNTEAFF
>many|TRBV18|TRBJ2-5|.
TGTGCCAGCTCACCACCAATGGGGGAGACCCAGTACTTC
CASSPPMGETQYF
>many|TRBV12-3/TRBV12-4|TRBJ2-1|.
TGTGCCAGCAACCTCGGGGCGGGAAACTCCTACAATGAGCAGTTCTTC
CASNLGAGNSYNEQFF
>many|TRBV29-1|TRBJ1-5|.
TGCAGCGACGAGGGACGTCGGGCGACTCAGCCCCAGCATTTT
CSDEGRRATQPQHF
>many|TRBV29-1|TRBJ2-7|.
TGCAGCGTGGGGGGCCCGAGCTCCTACGAGCAGTACTTC
CSVGGPSSYEQYF
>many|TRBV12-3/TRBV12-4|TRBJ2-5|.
TGTGCCAGCAGTCGCAGACAGGGAGGTAAAGAGACCCAGTACTTC
CASSRRQGGKETQYF
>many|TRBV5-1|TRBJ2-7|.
TGCGCCAGCAGCCACTGGGACGGACGGAGCTCCTACGAGCAGTACTTC
CASSHWDGRSSYEQYF
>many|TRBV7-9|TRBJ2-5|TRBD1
TGTGCCAGCAGCCCTCCGACAGGGTCAGAGACCCAGTACTTC
CASSPPTGSETQYF
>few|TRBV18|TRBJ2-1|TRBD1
TGTGCCAGCTCACAGGAACAGGGGGCGAGTAATGAGCAGTTCTTC
CASSQEQGASNEQFF
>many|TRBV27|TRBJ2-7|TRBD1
TGTGCCAGCACAAACCGACAGGGGCCATCCCTCTTC
CASTNRQGPSLF
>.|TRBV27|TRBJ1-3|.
TGTGCCAGCAGTCCCTACTCTGGAAACACCATATATTTT
CASSPYSGNTIYF
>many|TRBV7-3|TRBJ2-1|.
TGTGCCAGCAGCTTATTGGGGGATGAGCAGTTCTTC
CASSLLGDEQFF
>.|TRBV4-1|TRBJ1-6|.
TGCGCCAGCAGCCAAGAAAGGGCCTGGAGTGGTTCACCCCTCCACTTT
CASSQERAWSGSPLHF
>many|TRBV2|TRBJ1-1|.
TGTGCCAGCACCGACGAATTAGAAGCTTTCTTT
CASTDELEAFF
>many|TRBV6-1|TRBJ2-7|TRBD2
TGTGCCAGCATGGCGGGGCAGGGTAGGTGGTCTAGCGGGAGGAAGCAGTACTTC
CASMAGQGRWSSGRKQYF
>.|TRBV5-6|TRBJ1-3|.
TGTGCCAGCAGCTTGAACGGACGGGTCGGAAACACCATATATTTT
CASSLNGRVGNTIYF
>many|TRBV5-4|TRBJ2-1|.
TGTGCCAGCAGCCCCGACGTGGGCGTAACCAATGAGCAGTTCTTC
CASSPDVGVTNEQFF
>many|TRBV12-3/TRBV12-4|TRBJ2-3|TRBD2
TGTGCCAGCAGTTTAATGCCGGGACTAGCGGCTAGCACAGATACGCAGTATTTT
CASSLMPGLAASTDTQYF
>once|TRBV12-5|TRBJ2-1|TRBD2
TGTGCTAGTGGAACAGGGACTAGCGGGGGGGCCAATGAGCAGTTCTTC
CASGTGTSGGANEQFF